This TCR beta chain was obtained from a study of blood T cell repertoires in COVID-19. Background on the study: Italy, Spain and the United States were the sources of the convalescent and acute COVID-19 samples.

Between the trimmed V and J ends, which lost 2 bases and 8 bases, there was a span of 13 bases. The CDR3 consists of 14 residues. Germline CDR1 reads PRHDT; CDR2 reads FYEKMQ (reference sequence). Some clones are missing from TCRdb's copy, which holds only in-frame ones; the method was immunoSEQ multiplex PCR. The sample yields under 80,000 clones, over 75% seen once. The TCR was taken from a man between 60 and 70 years old with acute or convalescent COVID-19. The genes are TRBV13 and TRBJ2-1; a possible D gene is TRBD2 (5 bases). The sequencing sample was made of peripheral blood. In nucleotides, the CDR3 is TGTGCCAGCAGCTTAAGGCCAGGCGGGTATGAGCAGTTCTTC. Translating gives CASSLRPGGYEQFF.